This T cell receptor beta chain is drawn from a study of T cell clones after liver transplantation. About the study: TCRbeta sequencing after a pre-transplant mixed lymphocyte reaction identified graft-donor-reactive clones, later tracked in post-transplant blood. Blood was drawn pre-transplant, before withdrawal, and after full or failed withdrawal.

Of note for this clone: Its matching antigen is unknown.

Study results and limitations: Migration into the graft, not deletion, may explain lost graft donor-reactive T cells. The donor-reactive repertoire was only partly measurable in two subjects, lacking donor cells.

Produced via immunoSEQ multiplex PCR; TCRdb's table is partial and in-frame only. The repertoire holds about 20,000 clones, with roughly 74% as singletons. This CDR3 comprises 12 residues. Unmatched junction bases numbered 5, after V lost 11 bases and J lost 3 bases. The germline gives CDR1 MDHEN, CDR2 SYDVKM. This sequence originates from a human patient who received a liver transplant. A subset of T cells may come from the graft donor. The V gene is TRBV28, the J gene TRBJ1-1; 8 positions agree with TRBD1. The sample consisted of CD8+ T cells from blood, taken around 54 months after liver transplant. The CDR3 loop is CAGKDRDTEAFF. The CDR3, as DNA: TGTGCCGGAAAGGACAGGGACACTGAAGCTTTCTTT.